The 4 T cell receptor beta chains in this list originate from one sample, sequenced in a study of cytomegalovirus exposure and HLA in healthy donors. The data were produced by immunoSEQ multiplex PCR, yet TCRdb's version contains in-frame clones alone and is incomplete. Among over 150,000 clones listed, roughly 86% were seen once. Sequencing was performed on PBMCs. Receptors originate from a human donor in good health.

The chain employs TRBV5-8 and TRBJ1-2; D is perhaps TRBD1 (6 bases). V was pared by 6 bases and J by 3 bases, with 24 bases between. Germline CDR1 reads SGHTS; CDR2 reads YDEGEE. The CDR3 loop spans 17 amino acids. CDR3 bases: TGTGCCAGCACCCGGGCTGGGGGCGCCGGTGTTGACTATGGCTACACCTTC. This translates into CASTRAGGAGVDYGYTF.

This chain's CDR3 is CASSEWTGLNTEAFF. The CDR3, as DNA: TGTGCCAGCAGTGAATGGACAGGGCTGAACACTGAAGCTTTCTTT. The rearrangement links TRBV2 to TRBJ1-1; the match to TRBD1 covers 8 bases. Germline CDR1 is SNHLY and CDR2 is FYNNEI. This CDR3 is built from 15 residues. After removal of 2 bases from V and 0 bases from J, the junction contained 2 bases not matched to a gene.

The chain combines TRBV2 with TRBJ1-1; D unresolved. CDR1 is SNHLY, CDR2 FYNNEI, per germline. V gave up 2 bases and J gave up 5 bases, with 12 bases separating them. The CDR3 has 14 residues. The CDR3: CASSEKEGRTEAFF. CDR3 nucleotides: TGTGCCAGCAGTGAAAAGGAGGGCAGGACTGAAGCTTTCTTT.

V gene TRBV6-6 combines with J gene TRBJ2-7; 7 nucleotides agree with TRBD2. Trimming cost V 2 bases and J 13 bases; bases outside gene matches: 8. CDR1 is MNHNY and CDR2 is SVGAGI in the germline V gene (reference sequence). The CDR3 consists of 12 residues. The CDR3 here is CASSYTGGTSYF. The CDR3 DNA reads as TGTGCCAGCAGTTACACGGGGGGAACCTCATACTTC.